Shown below are 6 T cell receptor beta chains from a single sample sequenced in a study of beta chain features in type 1 diabetes. The entirety of the isolated RNA underwent reverse transcription, so expressed TCRB transcripts were sequenced. Measured with immunoSEQ multiplex PCR; TCRdb has only the in-frame clones, and not every one. The repertoire holds more than 300,000 clones, with 10% to 15% as singletons. Sequencing was done on a sample of naive CD4+ T cells from blood. Receptor source: a man in his late teens or twenties in good health.

This clone was seen a handful of times. V gene TRBV21-1 combines with J gene TRBJ2-5; the table's D call TRBD1 went unverified against the DNA. TRBV21-1 is an annotated pseudogene. CDR3 length: 16 amino acids. In DNA form, the CDR3 reads TGTGCCAGCAGCCGTGTCCTTTTATCCCAGGCGGAGACCCAGTACTTC. Translated: CASSRVLLSQAETQYF.

This rearrangement joins TRBV30 to TRBJ2-1, with 9 positions matching TRBD2. The CDR3 loop spans 15 amino acids. J was trimmed by 6 bases and V by 2 bases; bases with no gene match: 8. The germline gives CDR1 GTSNPN, CDR2 SVGIG (reference sequence). The CDR3 loop reads CAWSPGTSRTNEQFF. The CDR3 DNA follows: TGTGCCTGGAGTCCAGGGACTAGCCGCACCAATGAGCAGTTCTTC.

This clone was counted between two and nine times. V and J are TRBV6-6 and TRBJ1-5; perhaps TRBD1 as D (5 bases). The V and J ends lost 4 bases and 1 base respectively, with 14 bases between them. Germline CDR1 MNHNY, CDR2 SVGAGI (reference sequence). The CDR3 is 16 residues long. CDR3 DNA: TGTGCCAGCAGTTTCTTTGGGGCAGGGAGCAATCAGCCCCAGCATTTT. Encoded protein: CASSFFGAGSNQPQHF.

This clone has a handful of counts. The chain joins TRBV5-1 to TRBJ2-5, with 10 bases that match TRBD1. The junction had 10 bases not matched to a gene; V was cut back by 3 bases and J by 5 bases. There are 16 residues in the CDR3. Germline V gene data show CDR1 as SGHRS and CDR2 as YFSETQ. The CDR3 coding sequence is TGCGCCAGCAGCTCCCCAGGACAGGGGGACGGGGAGACCCAGTACTTC. Its protein product is CASSSPGQGDGETQYF.

The V gene is TRBV15, the J gene TRBJ1-2; D not resolved. The length of the CDR3 is 14 residues. V gave up 5 bases and J gave up 5 bases, with 15 bases separating them. CDR1 and CDR2 (germline): LNHNV, YYDKDF (reference sequence). The DNA of the CDR3 is TGTGCCACCAGCGGAGGCACGGGATCTTATGGCTACACCTTC. Translation gives CATSGGTGSYGYTF.

In its sample, this clone was seen a few times. This sequence joins TRBV18 and TRBJ1-5; no reliable D call. The CDR3 spans 13 residues. V lost 4 bases, J lost 4 bases, and 8 bases lay in between. Looked up from germline, CDR1 is KGHSH and CDR2 is LQKENI. This CDR3 is CASSQQENQPQHF. CDR3 DNA sequence: TGTGCCAGCTCACAACAAGAAAATCAGCCCCAGCATTTT.